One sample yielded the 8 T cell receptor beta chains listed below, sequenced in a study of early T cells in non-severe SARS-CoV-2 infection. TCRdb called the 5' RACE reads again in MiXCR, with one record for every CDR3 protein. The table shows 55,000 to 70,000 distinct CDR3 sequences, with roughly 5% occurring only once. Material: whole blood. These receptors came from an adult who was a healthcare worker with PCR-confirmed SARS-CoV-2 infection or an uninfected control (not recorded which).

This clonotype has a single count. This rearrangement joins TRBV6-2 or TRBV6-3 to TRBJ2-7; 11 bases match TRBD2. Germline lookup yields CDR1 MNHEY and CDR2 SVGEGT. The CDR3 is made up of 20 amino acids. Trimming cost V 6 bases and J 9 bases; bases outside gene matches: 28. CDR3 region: CASSQQRSPLLAGGVRWQYF. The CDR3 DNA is TGTGCCAGCAGCCAACAGAGAAGCCCCCTCTTAGCGGGAGGGGTTCGGTGGCAGTACTTC.

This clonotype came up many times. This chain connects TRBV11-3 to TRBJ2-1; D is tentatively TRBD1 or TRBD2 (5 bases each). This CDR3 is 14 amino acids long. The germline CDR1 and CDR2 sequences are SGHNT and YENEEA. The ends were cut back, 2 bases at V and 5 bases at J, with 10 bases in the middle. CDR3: CASSLRDGHNEQFF. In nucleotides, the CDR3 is TGTGCCAGCAGCTTACGGGACGGACACAATGAGCAGTTCTTC.

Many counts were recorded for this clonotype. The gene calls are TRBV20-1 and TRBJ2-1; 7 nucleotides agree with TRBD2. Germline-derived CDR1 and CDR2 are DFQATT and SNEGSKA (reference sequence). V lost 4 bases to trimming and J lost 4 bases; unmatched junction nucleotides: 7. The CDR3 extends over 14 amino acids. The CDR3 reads CSATGLAEYNEQFF. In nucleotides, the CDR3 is TGCAGTGCTACCGGGCTAGCGGAATACAATGAGCAGTTCTTC.

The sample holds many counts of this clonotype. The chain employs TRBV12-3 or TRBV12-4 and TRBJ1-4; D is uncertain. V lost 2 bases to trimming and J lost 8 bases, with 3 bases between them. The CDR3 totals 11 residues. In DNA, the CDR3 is TGTGCCAGCAGTTTAAAAGAAAAACTGTTTTTT. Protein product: CASSLKEKLFF.

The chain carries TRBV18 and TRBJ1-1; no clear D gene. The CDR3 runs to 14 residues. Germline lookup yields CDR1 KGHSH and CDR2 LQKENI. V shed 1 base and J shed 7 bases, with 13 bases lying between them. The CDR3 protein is CASSPRGREHEAFF. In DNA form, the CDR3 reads TGTGCCAGCTCACCACGGGGAAGGGAACATGAAGCTTTCTTT. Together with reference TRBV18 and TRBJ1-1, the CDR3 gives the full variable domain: NAGVMQNPRHLVRRRGQEARLRCSPMKGHSHVYWYRQLPEEGLKFMVYLQKENIIDESGMPKERFSAEFPKEGPSILRIQQVVRGDSAAYFCASSPRGREHEAFFGQGTRLTVV.

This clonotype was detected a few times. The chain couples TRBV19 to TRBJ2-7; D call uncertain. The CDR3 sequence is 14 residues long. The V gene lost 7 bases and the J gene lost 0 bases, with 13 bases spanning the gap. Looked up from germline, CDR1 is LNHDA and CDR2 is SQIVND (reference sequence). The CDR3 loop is CASTLGPSSYEQYF. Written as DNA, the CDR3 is TGTGCCAGTACCCTCGGCCCGTCCTCCTACGAGCAGTACTTC.

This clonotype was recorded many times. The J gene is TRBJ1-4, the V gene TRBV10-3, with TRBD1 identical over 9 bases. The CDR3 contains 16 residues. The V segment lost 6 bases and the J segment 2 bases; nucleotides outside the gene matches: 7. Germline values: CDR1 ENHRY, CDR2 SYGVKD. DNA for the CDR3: TGTGCCATCAGCAGACACAGGGGGCAGACTAATGAAAAACTGTTTTTT. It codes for CAISRHRGQTNEKLFF.

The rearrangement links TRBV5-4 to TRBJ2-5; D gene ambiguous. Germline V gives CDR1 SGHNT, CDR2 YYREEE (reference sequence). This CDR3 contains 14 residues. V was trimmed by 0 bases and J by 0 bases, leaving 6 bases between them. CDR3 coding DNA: TGTGCCAGCAGCTTGGCGCAGTACCAAGAGACCCAGTACTTC. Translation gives CASSLAQYQETQYF.